The rows below give T cell receptor beta chains drawn from one sample of a study of OX40 agonist ivuxolimab in advanced cancers. Profiled with immunoSEQ multiplex PCR; TCRdb holds only in-frame clones, not every one. The data show 39,000 or so clones, with approximately 86% seen just once and about 12% held by the top ten. The sample here was CD4+ or CD8+ T cells sorted from blood, taken in a trial of the OX40 agonist ivuxolimab. The receptors were gathered from an adult with an advanced solid tumor such as melanoma, head and neck, liver or kidney cancer. CDR3s include the opening cysteine and the closing phenylalanine or tryptophan. Fields, in order: J gene, V gene, D gene, clone size, CDR3 DNA, CDR3 protein. D genes are given only for firm matches. Size tells how often a clone was seen (once, few, many) or the class of an expanded clone, and some rows leave it out.

j_gene: TRBJ2-7
v_gene: TRBV4-3
d_gene: NA
abundance: NA
CDR3nt: TGCGCCAGCAGCCAAGAACGGGGGGCCTCCTACGAGCAGTACTTC
CDR3aa: CASSQERGASYEQYF

j_gene: TRBJ1-5
v_gene: TRBV7-6
d_gene: TRBD1
abundance: NA
CDR3nt: TGTGCCAGCAGCGCCGGGACAGGGGGAAGCAATCAGCCCCAGCATTTT
CDR3aa: CASSAGTGGSNQPQHF

j_gene: TRBJ2-1
v_gene: TRBV28
d_gene: TRBD2
abundance: NA
CDR3nt: TGTGCCAGCAGTTCTCACCTAGCGGGGACCTTTTACAATGAGCAGTTCTTC
CDR3aa: CASSSHLAGTFYNEQFF

j_gene: TRBJ2-1
v_gene: TRBV28
d_gene: TRBD2
abundance: NA
CDR3nt: TGTGCCACCCGTGAGGTGACGCGGGAGGCCTACAATGAGCAGTTCTTC
CDR3aa: CATREVTREAYNEQFF

j_gene: TRBJ1-2
v_gene: TRBV27
d_gene: NA
abundance: NA
CDR3nt: TGTGCCAGCAGTTTATTTGGACAGTCTAACTATGGCTACACCTTC
CDR3aa: CASSLFGQSNYGYTF

j_gene: TRBJ1-6
v_gene: TRBV27
d_gene: NA
abundance: NA
CDR3nt: TGTGCCAGCAGTTTAATTAATTCACCCCTCCACTTT
CDR3aa: CASSLINSPLHF

j_gene: TRBJ2-6
v_gene: TRBV27
d_gene: NA
abundance: once
CDR3nt: TGTGCCAGCAGTTCATCTGGGGCCAACGTCCTGACTTTC
CDR3aa: CASSSSGANVLTF

j_gene: TRBJ2-1
v_gene: TRBV28
d_gene: NA
abundance: NA
CDR3nt: TGTGCCAGCAGTTTCCCGGGACTCCTATCATTCCCAGACTTTAATGAGCAGTTCTTC
CDR3aa: CASSFPGLLSFPDFNEQFF

j_gene: TRBJ1-3
v_gene: TRBV6-7
d_gene: NA
abundance: NA
CDR3nt: TGTGCCAGTAGCGCGGGGGGAAACACCATATATTTT
CDR3aa: CASSAGGNTIYF

j_gene: TRBJ2-7
v_gene: TRBV7-8
d_gene: TRBD2
abundance: NA
CDR3nt: TGTGCCAGCAGCCAAGCGGGGGCCCTTTACGAGCAGTACTTC
CDR3aa: CASSQAGALYEQYF

j_gene: TRBJ1-2
v_gene: TRBV29-1
d_gene: TRBD1
abundance: NA
CDR3nt: TGCAGCGTCAGCAACCGACAGGGGAGGAGCGACTATGGCTACACCTTC
CDR3aa: CSVSNRQGRSDYGYTF

j_gene: TRBJ1-6
v_gene: TRBV7-9
d_gene: NA
abundance: NA
CDR3nt: TGTGCCAGCAGCTTGGAGGGGAAGAGACTCCACTTT
CDR3aa: CASSLEGKRLHF

j_gene: TRBJ2-7
v_gene: TRBV4-1
d_gene: NA
abundance: NA
CDR3nt: TGCGCCAGCAGTCGCGGACTCTCGAGGGGGGGGGAGCAGTACTTC
CDR3aa: CASSRGLSRGGEQYF

j_gene: TRBJ1-6
v_gene: TRBV27
d_gene: NA
abundance: NA
CDR3nt: TGTGCCAGCAGTTTATCGGGACCGGGAAGCTCCTATAATTCACCCCTCCACTTT
CDR3aa: CASSLSGPGSSYNSPLHF

j_gene: TRBJ2-1
v_gene: TRBV7-6
d_gene: NA
abundance: NA
CDR3nt: TGTGCCAGCAGCTCTCCAGGGCGAGAATACAATGAGCAGTTCTTC
CDR3aa: CASSSPGREYNEQFF

j_gene: TRBJ2-6
v_gene: TRBV5-5
d_gene: NA
abundance: NA
CDR3nt: TGTGCCAGCAGCTCAGGTTCTGGGGCCAACGTCCTGACTTTC
CDR3aa: CASSSGSGANVLTF

j_gene: TRBJ1-1
v_gene: TRBV30
d_gene: NA
abundance: medium-sized
CDR3nt: TGTGCCTGGAGTTCTTACACTGAAGCTTTCTTT
CDR3aa: CAWSSYTEAFF

j_gene: TRBJ1-3
v_gene: TRBV7-2
d_gene: NA
abundance: NA
CDR3nt: TGTGCCAGCAGCTTAGGTGGGGTTGGATCTGGAAACACCATATATTTT
CDR3aa: CASSLGGVGSGNTIYF

j_gene: TRBJ2-1
v_gene: TRBV7-7
d_gene: TRBD2
abundance: NA
CDR3nt: TGTGCCAGCAGCCCCAAATTAGAGCGGGGGGGCTCGTCCTACAATGAGCAGTTCTTC
CDR3aa: CASSPKLERGGSSYNEQFF